The 28 T cell receptor beta chains listed next were all sequenced from one sample in a study of blood T cell repertoires in COVID-19. Libraries were prepared by immunoSEQ multiplex PCR; TCRdb keeps only in-frame clonotypes and omits some of them. The sample consists of 200,000 or so clones, around 85% of them appearing once. Sequencing was done on a sample of peripheral blood. The receptors stem from a human donor in a cohort sampled during active COVID-19.

The chain uses TRBV12-3 or TRBV12-4 and TRBJ1-3; unclear D gene. The germline V and J ends were trimmed by 5 bases and 3 bases, with 8 bases remaining between them. The CDR3 extends over 13 amino acids. This CDR3 reads CASSRIFGNTIYF. The DNA of the CDR3 is TGTGCCAGCAGTCGTATCTTTGGAAACACCATATATTTT.

This chain joins TRBV19 and TRBJ2-2; a weak D match, TRBD2 (6 bases). Germline values: CDR1 LNHDA, CDR2 SQIVND (reference sequence). The CDR3 extends over 14 amino acids. V was pared by 3 bases and J by 9 bases, with 14 bases between. The CDR3 loop is CASSIEGRSRELFF. Written as DNA, the CDR3 is TGTGCCAGTAGTATCGAAGGGAGGTCCCGGGAGCTGTTTTTT.

For this clone: The sample carries other DNA sequences with the same CDR3. J is TRBJ2-7 and V is TRBV24-1, with 8 bases matching TRBD1. Germline CDR1 and CDR2: KGHDR and SFDVKD. J was trimmed by 2 bases and V by 4 bases; bases with no gene match: 6. The CDR3 loop spans 15 amino acids. The CDR3 protein is CATSDPRDRTYEQYF. The CDR3 DNA follows: TGTGCCACCAGTGACCCCCGGGACAGGACCTACGAGCAGTACTTC.

The rearrangement links TRBV24-1 to TRBJ1-2, with a possible D match to TRBD1 (5 bases). Per the germline V gene, CDR1 is KGHDR and CDR2 is SFDVKD. This CDR3 is 16 amino acids long. V lost 2 bases and J 5 bases, leaving 17 bases between the germline ends. CDR3 DNA: TGTGCCACCAGTGATTACTCCCGGGACGGGACTTATGGCTACACCTTC. Amino acids: CATSDYSRDGTYGYTF.

This sequence joins TRBV15 and TRBJ2-7; 8 nucleotides line up with TRBD2. The germline V gene encodes CDR1 LNHNV and CDR2 YYDKDF (reference sequence). With 0 bases clipped from V and 6 bases from J, the junction kept 4 bases outside the gene matches. The CDR3 is 14 amino acids. CDR3 sequence (DNA): TGTGCCACCAGCAGAGATTGGACTAGCCTCGAGCAGTACTTC. Protein: CATSRDWTSLEQYF.

This clone has just one count. The chain employs TRBV7-9 and TRBJ2-3; TRBD1 is a possible D gene (5 bases). Deletions cut 5 bases from V and 0 bases from J, with 18 bases between. Germline CDR1 and CDR2: SEHNR and FQNEAQ (reference sequence). This CDR3 has 17 residues. Written as DNA, the CDR3 is TGTGCCAGCAGCCCGTTGCAGGGCCTTGGGAGCACAGATACGCAGTATTTT. This gives the protein CASSPLQGLGSTDTQYF.

This sequence joins TRBV3-1 (or the pseudogene TRBV3-2) and TRBJ2-2, with 10 bases identical to TRBD1. CDR1 is LGHDT, CDR2 YNNKEL, per germline (reference sequence). The length of the CDR3 is 15 residues. Trimming at V came to 3 bases and at J to 7 bases, leaving 5 bases not matched to a gene. The CDR3 loop reads CASSQTGGRSGELFF. DNA of the CDR3: TGTGCCAGCAGCCAGACAGGGGGCCGGAGCGGGGAGCTGTTTTTT.

The chain joins TRBV24-1 to TRBJ2-1; tentative D call: TRBD1 (6 bases). Germline assignment: CDR1 KGHDR and CDR2 SFDVKD. Trimming cost V 3 bases and J 5 bases, with 10 bases left between them. This CDR3 region has 14 residues. DNA for the CDR3: TGTGCCACCAGTGATCACAGGGAGAACAATGAGCAGTTCTTC. It is translated as CATSDHRENNEQFF.

The J gene is TRBJ2-5, the V gene TRBV20-1; 9 positions agree with TRBD2. J lost 2 bases, V lost 3 bases, and 7 bases had no gene match. Germline loops: CDR1 DFQATT, CDR2 SNEGSKA (reference sequence). The CDR3 runs 15 residues. The CDR3 is CSASGASGIQETQYF. CDR3 bases: TGCAGTGCTAGTGGGGCTAGCGGGATTCAAGAGACCCAGTACTTC.

This chain connects TRBV18 to TRBJ2-5, with D uncertain. CDR3 length equals 14 residues. Between the trimmed V and J ends, which lost 0 bases and 5 bases, there was a span of 10 bases. The V gene's germline CDR1 is KGHSH and CDR2 LQKENI. The CDR3 loop is CASSPPLTEETQYF. In DNA, the CDR3 is TGTGCCAGCTCACCACCGTTGACGGAGGAGACCCAGTACTTC.

This sequence joins TRBV19 and TRBJ1-5; the D is unclear. V was cut by 6 bases and J by 4 bases, with 7 bases left in between. The CDR3 is 12 amino acids. CDR1 and CDR2 from the germline V gene are LNHDA and SQIVND (reference sequence). The CDR3, as DNA: TGTGCCAGTAGACAAGTGAATCAGCCCCAGCATTTT. Amino acids: CASRQVNQPQHF.

The rearrangement joins TRBV27 to TRBJ2-7, with 10 bases aligning to TRBD2. V dropped 8 bases and J dropped 2; count of bases not matched to a gene: 12. The V gene's germline CDR1 is MNHEY and CDR2 SMNVEV (reference sequence). The CDR3 has 16 residues. CDR3 DNA sequence: TGTGCCAGCCGTAGTCCCTTAGCGGGAGGAACCTACGAGCAGTACTTC. Translated, it gives CASRSPLAGGTYEQYF.

The chain uses TRBV9 and TRBJ1-2, with 7 nucleotides matching TRBD1. The CDR3 is made up of 13 amino acids. Per germline, CDR1 SGDLS and CDR2 YYNGEE. After removal of 3 bases from V and 5 bases from J, the junction contained 4 bases not matched to a gene. Here the CDR3 DNA reads TGTGCCAGCAGCGAGGGGGGACAGTATGGCTACACCTTC. This sequence encodes CASSEGGQYGYTF.

This clone showed up just a few times. Other DNA sequences from this sample encode an identical CDR3 as well. V is TRBV4-3 and J is TRBJ2-7; 14 bases fit TRBD2. The CDR3 is made up of 16 amino acids. Germline V gene sequence: CDR1 LGHNA, CDR2 YSLEER. V lost 1 base, J lost 3 bases, and 2 bases stayed unmatched. Written as DNA, the CDR3 is TGCGCCAGCAGCCAAGGTGGGACTAGCGGGAGCTACGAGCAGTACTTC. Its protein product is CASSQGGTSGSYEQYF.

The count of this clone is one. The rearrangement links TRBV29-1 to TRBJ2-5; TRBD1 matches 10 bases. This CDR3 is built from 16 residues. The ends lost 7 bases at V and 5 bases at J; junction bases unmatched: 16. Germline CDR1 reads SQVTM; CDR2 reads ANQGSEA. CDR3 DNA: TGCAGCGATACTGTTCCGGGACAGGGGTTTTCGGAGACCCAGTACTTC. This codes for CSDTVPGQGFSETQYF.

The CDR3 protein is CASSLSGSSYEQYF. CDR3 DNA: TGCGCCAGCAGCTTATCGGGGTCTTCCTACGAGCAGTACTTC. V and J are TRBV5-1 and TRBJ2-7; a possible D gene is TRBD2 (5 bases). The CDR3 has 14 residues. Trimming cost V 2 bases and J 1 base, with 10 bases left between them. Looked up from germline, CDR1 is SGHRS and CDR2 is YFSETQ.

The CDR3 spells CASSAGGGSHSYNEQFF. The CDR3 nucleotides are TGTGCCAGCAGCGCGGGAGGGGGGTCCCACTCCTACAATGAGCAGTTCTTC. The chain combines TRBV6-2 or TRBV6-3 with TRBJ2-1; 9 bases are a match to TRBD2. The V and J ends lost 6 bases and 0 bases, in that order; junction bases with no gene match: 9. CDR3 size: 17 residues. Looked up from germline, CDR1 is MNHEY and CDR2 is SVGEGT.

The V and J genes are TRBV30 and TRBJ2-7; 8 nucleotides line up with TRBD2. Germline V gene sequence: CDR1 GTSNPN, CDR2 SVGIG (reference sequence). The CDR3 sequence is 15 residues long. V lost 5 bases to trimming and J lost 1 base; unmatched junction nucleotides: 10. This CDR3 is CAWGGEGTRSYEQYF. The CDR3 DNA sequence: TGTGCCTGGGGGGGGGAGGGGACTAGATCCTACGAGCAGTACTTC.

The J gene is TRBJ1-4, the V gene TRBV6-1; D unclear. Trimming took off 3 bases at V and 5 bases at J, with 7 bases between the two ends. The CDR3 runs 13 residues. Germline values: CDR1 MNHNS, CDR2 SASEGT. This CDR3 reads CASSDSGNEKLFF. CDR3 bases: TGTGCCAGCAGTGATTCGGGGAATGAAAAACTGTTTTTT.

The chain employs TRBV18 and TRBJ2-1; TRBD1 aligns across 10 bases. Germline values: CDR1 KGHSH, CDR2 LQKENI. The CDR3 sequence is 13 residues long. V trimming: 5 bases; J trimming: 7 bases; junction bases outside the gene matches: 2. The CDR3 sequence is CASSSGQGNEQFF. The DNA for the CDR3 is TGTGCCAGCTCATCGGGACAGGGGAATGAGCAGTTCTTC.

This clone came up a few times. The chain couples TRBV11-2 to TRBJ1-1, with D uncertain. Looked up from germline, CDR1 is SGHAT and CDR2 is FQNNGV. V was clipped by 2 bases and J by 5 bases, with 6 bases between them. The CDR3 covers 12 residues. The CDR3 DNA follows: TGTGCCAGCAGCTTATCGGGGACTGAAGCTTTCTTT. Translating gives CASSLSGTEAFF.

The chain couples TRBV5-1 to TRBJ2-7, with D hard to call. The CDR3 sequence is 16 residues long. V was clipped by 0 bases and J by 4 bases, with 17 bases between them. Germline V lookup: CDR1 SGHRS, CDR2 YFSETQ. The CDR3 DNA sequence: TGCGCCAGCAGCTTGGACATTGCCCCGTCTTTGTACGAGCAGTACTTC. This gives the protein CASSLDIAPSLYEQYF.

The chain has TRBV6-5 and TRBJ2-5; a possible D gene is TRBD2 (5 bases). CDR1 is MNHEY and CDR2 is SVGAGI in the germline V gene. Trimming pared 6 bases from V and 5 bases from J, leaving 16 bases between. This CDR3 is 14 amino acids long. As DNA, the CDR3 is TGTGCCAGCAGAGCGGACCCGAAGAGGGAGACCCAGTACTTC. This sequence encodes CASRADPKRETQYF.

The V gene is TRBV30, the J gene TRBJ1-3, with 7 bases identical to TRBD1. The CDR3 has 15 residues. The germline V gene has CDR1 GTSNPN and CDR2 SVGIG (reference sequence). The V gene end was trimmed by 1 base and the J gene end by 10 bases; junction bases not matched to a gene: 13. Here the CDR3 reads CAWSDPGTARRTIYF. The CDR3, as DNA: TGTGCCTGGAGTGACCCTGGGACAGCCCGACGGACCATATATTTT.

V gene TRBV7-2 combines with J gene TRBJ1-1; 7 positions agree with TRBD1. Germline CDR1 is SGHTA and CDR2 is FQGNSA. CDR3 length equals 15 residues. The V and J ends lost 4 bases and 2 bases, in that order; junction bases with no gene match: 7. CDR3 in DNA: TGTGCCAGCAGCTCGGGACAGACTAGAAACACTGAAGCTTTCTTT. This translates into CASSSGQTRNTEAFF.

V is TRBV6-5 and J is TRBJ1-1; D remains ambiguous. CDR1 is MNHEY and CDR2 is SVGAGI in the germline V gene. This CDR3 region has 14 residues. Trimming pared 5 bases from V and 2 bases from J, leaving 12 bases between. As DNA, the CDR3 is TGTGCCAGCAGTAGACGGGGTGGAAACACTGAAGCTTTCTTT. Translating gives CASSRRGGNTEAFF.

V usage is TRBV9 and J usage is TRBJ2-5; 8 positions agree with TRBD2. The CDR3 is made up of 15 amino acids. Germline V gene data show CDR1 as SGDLS and CDR2 as YYNGEE. V lost 4 bases to trimming and J lost 2 bases; unmatched junction nucleotides: 7. CDR3 sequence (DNA): TGTGCCAGCAGCTTCTCCGGGACTAGACAAGAGACCCAGTACTTC. Translation gives CASSFSGTRQETQYF.

V usage is TRBV6-5 and J usage is TRBJ1-1; the match to TRBD1 covers 10 bases. Germline values: CDR1 MNHEY, CDR2 SVGAGI. There are 14 residues in the CDR3. V trimming: 6 bases; J trimming: 7 bases; junction bases outside the gene matches: 8. The CDR3 DNA follows: TGTGCCAGCAGACCGGGACAGGGGAATGGTGAAGCTTTCTTT. Residues: CASRPGQGNGEAFF.